The source of this T cell receptor (beta chain) is a study of early T cells in non-severe SARS-CoV-2 infection. Study-level background: Bulk RNA from unsorted whole blood was sequenced; chains were unpaired.

Each single cDNA molecule received a unique molecular identifier. MiXCR was run by TCRdb on the 5' RACE reads, yielding one entry per CDR3 protein. The profile shows tens of thousands of distinct CDR3 sequences, roughly 13% of them singletons. Per the germline V gene, CDR1 is DFQATT and CDR2 is SNEGSKA (reference sequence). With V trimmed by 8 bases and J by 2 bases, 11 bases remained unmatched. There are 15 residues in the CDR3. The sample was whole blood. This chain links TRBV20-1 with TRBJ2-5, with 10 nucleotides matching TRBD1. The clonotype was recovered from an adult who was a healthcare worker with PCR-confirmed SARS-CoV-2 infection or an uninfected control (not recorded which). The CDR3 spells CSPLGTGAGQETQYF. The CDR3 coding sequence is TGCAGTCCCCTGGGGACAGGGGCCGGACAAGAGACCCAGTACTTC.